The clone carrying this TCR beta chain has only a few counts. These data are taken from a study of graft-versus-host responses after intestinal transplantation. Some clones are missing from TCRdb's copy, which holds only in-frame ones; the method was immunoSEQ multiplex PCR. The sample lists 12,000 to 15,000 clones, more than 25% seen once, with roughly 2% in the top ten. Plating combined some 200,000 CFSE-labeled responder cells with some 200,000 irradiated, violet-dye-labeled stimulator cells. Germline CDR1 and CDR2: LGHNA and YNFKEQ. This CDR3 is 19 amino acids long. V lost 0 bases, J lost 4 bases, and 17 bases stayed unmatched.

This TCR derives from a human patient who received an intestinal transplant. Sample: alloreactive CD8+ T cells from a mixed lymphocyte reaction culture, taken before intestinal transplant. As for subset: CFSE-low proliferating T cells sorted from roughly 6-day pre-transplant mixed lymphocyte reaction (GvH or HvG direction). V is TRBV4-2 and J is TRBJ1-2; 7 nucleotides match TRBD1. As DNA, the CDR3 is TGTGCCAGCAGCCAAGAATCGGGATCTGGTGACAGGGCCTCCTATGGCTACACCTTC. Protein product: CASSQESGSGDRASYGYTF.